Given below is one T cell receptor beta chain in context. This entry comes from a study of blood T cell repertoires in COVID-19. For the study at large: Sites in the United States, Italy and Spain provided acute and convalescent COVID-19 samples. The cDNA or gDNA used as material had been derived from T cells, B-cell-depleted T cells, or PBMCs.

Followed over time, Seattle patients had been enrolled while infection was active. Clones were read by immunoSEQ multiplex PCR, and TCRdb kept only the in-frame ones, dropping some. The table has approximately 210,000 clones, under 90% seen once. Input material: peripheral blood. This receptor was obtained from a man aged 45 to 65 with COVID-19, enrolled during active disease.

As DNA, the CDR3 is TGTGCCAGCAGTTTTCTTGGCCGAGGACAGGGTGGTAACTATGGCTACACCTTC. Amino acids: CASSFLGRGQGGNYGYTF. This chain joins TRBV27 and TRBJ1-2, with 8 bases lining up with TRBD1. The junction had 13 bases not matched to a gene; V was cut back by 3 bases and J by 1 base. Germline V gives CDR1 MNHEY, CDR2 SMNVEV (reference sequence). The CDR3 spans 18 residues.